These 23 T cell receptor beta chains were sequenced from one sample in a study of blood T cell repertoires in COVID-19. Some clones are missing from TCRdb's copy, which holds only in-frame ones; the method was immunoSEQ multiplex PCR. The table has some 270,000 clones, about nine tenths seen once. Sequencing input: peripheral blood. The receptors originated from a man aged 45-60 years with acute or convalescent COVID-19.

The chain combines TRBV5-1 with TRBJ2-7; D may be TRBD1 (6 bases). This CDR3 comprises 11 residues. Trimming left V 4 bases short and J 6 bases short, with 8 bases between. Germline CDR1 SGHRS, CDR2 YFSETQ. Here the CDR3 DNA reads TGCGCCAGCAGCGGGGGCCTCGAGCAGTACTTC. Translating it yields CASSGGLEQYF. Variable domain in full (rest from reference TRBV5-1 and TRBJ2-7): KAGVTQTPRYLIKTRGQQVTLSCSPISGHRSVSWYQQTPGQGLQFLFEYFSETQRNKGNFPGRFSGRQFSNSRSEMNVSTLELGDSALYLCASSGGLEQYFGPGTRLTVT.

The V call is TRBV19, the J call TRBJ1-2, with 7 nucleotides matching TRBD1. This CDR3 is built from 12 residues. V shed 4 bases, J shed 14 bases, and the junction held 10 bases outside the gene matches. The V gene's germline CDR1 is LNHDA and CDR2 SQIVND (reference sequence). This CDR3 is CASSTGTAYHTF. DNA for the CDR3: TGTGCCAGTAGTACCGGGACAGCCTACCATACCTTC.

J is TRBJ2-1 and V is TRBV5-1; possibly TRBD1 for D (6 bases). V was pared by 4 bases and J by 10 bases, with 12 bases between. The germline V gene encodes CDR1 SGHRS and CDR2 YFSETQ. This CDR3 spans 12 amino acids. The CDR3 is CASSPDRREQFF. Written as DNA, the CDR3 is TGCGCCAGCAGCCCTGACAGGAGGGAGCAGTTCTTC.

V usage is TRBV21-1 and J usage is TRBJ1-2; the D call in the table, TRBD1, was not verified against the DNA. TRBV21-1 is described as a pseudogene. The CDR3 contains 14 residues. The CDR3 DNA sequence: TGTGCCAGCAGCATACTAGACAGGGCCCGAGGCTACACCTTC. Its protein product is CASSILDRARGYTF.

The chain carries TRBV6-4 and TRBJ1-5; D call uncertain. The CDR3 runs to 16 residues. The germline V and J ends were trimmed by 5 bases and 7 bases, with 21 bases remaining between them. Germline V gene data show CDR1 as MRHNA and CDR2 as SNTAGT. This chain's CDR3 is CASSPEHGSAGQPQHF. The CDR3 DNA sequence: TGTGCCAGCAGTCCCGAACACGGTTCTGCGGGGCAGCCCCAGCATTTT.

The chain uses TRBV3-1 (or the pseudogene TRBV3-2) and TRBJ2-5; D is possibly TRBD2 (7 bases). The germline V gene encodes CDR1 LGHDT and CDR2 YNNKEL (reference sequence). The CDR3 is made up of 18 amino acids. Trimming shortened V by 1 base and J by 3 bases, and 21 bases separated the two germline ends. The CDR3 region is CASSQVSRGRGKKETQYF. The CDR3 DNA reads TGTGCCAGCAGCCAAGTCAGTCGGGGGCGGGGGAAAAAAGAGACCCAGTACTTC.

V gene TRBV9 combines with J gene TRBJ2-1; D gene unclear. Trimming left V 0 bases short and J 1 base short, with 11 bases between. The CDR3 is 16 amino acids. Germline V gene lookup returns CDR1 SGDLS and CDR2 YYNGEE. CDR3: CASSVAAGVSYNEQFF. The CDR3 region has the DNA TGTGCCAGCAGCGTAGCCGCAGGTGTGTCCTACAATGAGCAGTTCTTC.

This clone was recorded once. V gene TRBV19 combines with J gene TRBJ2-7; the D gene is possibly TRBD2 (6 bases). The CDR3 has 14 amino acids. CDR1 and CDR2 from the germline V gene are LNHDA and SQIVND (reference sequence). Deletions cut 5 bases from V and 3 bases from J, with 14 bases between. CDR3 bases: TGTGCCAGTAGTGGGGGGACCCCCATCTACGAGCAGTACTTC. Protein product: CASSGGTPIYEQYF.

J is TRBJ2-7 and V is TRBV7-9; tentative D call: TRBD1 (6 bases). V was cut by 0 bases and J by 2 bases, with 14 bases left in between. CDR3 length: 16 residues. From germline, CDR1 is SEHNR and CDR2 FQNEAQ (reference sequence). The CDR3 reads CASSLAPGHYAYEQYF. The CDR3 region has the DNA TGTGCCAGCAGCTTAGCGCCGGGACATTACGCCTACGAGCAGTACTTC.

CDR3: CASSPGRGLAGHQETQYF. The CDR3 DNA follows: TGTGCCAGCAGCCCTGGGAGGGGACTAGCGGGCCACCAAGAGACCCAGTACTTC. The chain uses TRBV25-1 and TRBJ2-5, with 12 bases that match TRBD2. CDR3 size: 18 residues. Germline V gene sequence: CDR1 MGHDK, CDR2 SYGVNS. With 6 bases clipped from V and 0 bases from J, the junction kept 11 bases outside the gene matches.

This clone was recorded a few times. In nucleotides, the CDR3 is TGTGCCAGCAGCGATCAGGGGGCGGCTGTGGAGACCCAGTACTTC. It codes for CASSDQGAAVETQYF. This rearrangement joins TRBV11-3 to TRBJ2-5; 8 bases agree with TRBD1. The V gene's germline CDR1 is SGHNT and CDR2 YENEEA. The V segment lost 5 bases and the J segment 5 bases; nucleotides outside the gene matches: 10. The CDR3 runs 15 residues.

The chain couples TRBV11-2 to TRBJ1-6; the match to TRBD1 covers 7 bases. Trimming at V came to 11 bases and at J to 8 bases, leaving 9 bases not matched to a gene. The germline V gene encodes CDR1 SGHAT and CDR2 FQNNGV. This CDR3 comprises 13 residues. CDR3 amino acids: CACRDSLYSPLHF. DNA of the CDR3: TGTGCCTGCCGGGACAGCCTTTATTCACCCCTCCACTTT.

This clone showed up just once. The V call is TRBV3-1 (or the pseudogene TRBV3-2), the J call TRBJ2-5; 11 bases align to TRBD1. V lost 4 bases and J lost 4; bases outside the gene matches: 5. The CDR3 is made up of 15 amino acids. Germline-derived CDR1 and CDR2 are LGHDT and YNNKEL (reference sequence). CDR3 DNA sequence: TGTGCCAGCAGCCCGGACAGGGGGCAGGGAGAGACCCAGTACTTC. Encoded protein: CASSPDRGQGETQYF.

The rearrangement uses TRBV6-6 and TRBJ1-1, with TRBD1 matching over 8 bases. Trimming removed 5 bases from V and 9 bases from J; junction bases left unmatched: 5. The length of the CDR3 is 12 residues. The germline V gene has CDR1 MNHNY and CDR2 SVGAGI (reference sequence). The CDR3 sequence is CASSRQGAKAFF. CDR3 bases: TGTGCCAGCAGTAGGCAGGGGGCTAAAGCTTTCTTT.

The chain carries TRBV5-6 and TRBJ2-1; 8 nucleotides match TRBD2. J gave up 13 bases and V 0 bases, and 12 bases lay outside the gene matches. Germline V gives CDR1 SGHDT, CDR2 YYEEEE. The CDR3 covers 15 residues. CDR3: CASSLVRSGEVLQFF. DNA for the CDR3: TGTGCCAGCAGCTTGGTCCGTAGCGGGGAAGTCTTACAGTTCTTC.

The chain couples TRBV19 to TRBJ1-5, with TRBD1 as a possible D gene (6 bases). The CDR3 is 15 residues long. Trimming shortened V by 2 bases and J by 7 bases, and 15 bases separated the two germline ends. The germline CDR1 and CDR2 sequences are LNHDA and SQIVND (reference sequence). CDR3 region: CASSIPPGVGQPQHF. CDR3 in DNA: TGTGCCAGTAGTATACCCCCAGGGGTGGGGCAGCCCCAGCATTTT.

The rearrangement links TRBV30 to TRBJ1-1, with no clear D. Germline-derived CDR1 and CDR2 are GTSNPN and SVGIG (reference sequence). Trimming stripped 4 bases from V and 1 base from J, with 10 bases between. The CDR3 sequence is 13 residues long. The CDR3 protein is CAWTPLGNTEAFF. CDR3 DNA: TGTGCCTGGACCCCCCTAGGGAACACTGAAGCTTTCTTT.

This clone showed up many times. This chain joins TRBV11-2 and TRBJ2-7, with D unresolved. The CDR3 is 15 residues long. Germline V lookup: CDR1 SGHAT, CDR2 FQNNGV. The germline V and J ends were trimmed by 0 bases and 3 bases, with 12 bases remaining between them. CDR3 protein: CASSLDVRSHYEQYF. The CDR3 DNA follows: TGTGCCAGCAGCTTAGATGTGCGATCCCACTACGAGCAGTACTTC.

V usage is TRBV12-3 or TRBV12-4 and J usage is TRBJ1-1; D not resolved. Trimming removed 2 bases from V and 4 bases from J, with 5 bases in between. CDR3 length equals 12 residues. This CDR3 reads CASSLPPTEAFF. In DNA form, the CDR3 reads TGTGCCAGCAGTTTACCTCCCACTGAAGCTTTCTTT.

The rearrangement links TRBV2 to TRBJ2-6; TRBD1 matches 9 bases. V lost 10 bases to trimming and J lost 0 bases; unmatched junction nucleotides: 10. Germline loops: CDR1 SNHLY, CDR2 FYNNEI. CDR3 length: 17 amino acids. CDR3 coding DNA: TGTGCCACCGACCTCGGACAGGGGCACTCTGGGGCCAACGTCCTGACTTTC. Residues: CATDLGQGHSGANVLTF.

The rearrangement links TRBV29-1 to TRBJ1-1, with D perhaps TRBD1 (5 bases). The CDR3 length is 13 residues. V gave up 4 bases and J gave up 8 bases, with 17 bases separating them. Germline V lookup: CDR1 SQVTM, CDR2 ANQGSEA. CDR3 sequence reads: CSVAPRTKGEAFF. CDR3 nucleotide sequence: TGCAGCGTTGCCCCTCGGACCAAGGGGGAAGCTTTCTTT.

The chain couples TRBV12-3 or TRBV12-4 to TRBJ2-7; D gene ambiguous. This CDR3 comprises 13 residues. The V end lost 6 bases, the J end lost 7 bases, and 16 bases lay between the germline ends. CDR3 DNA sequence: TGTGCCAGCAGCCCGACTCTTCTGAGGGAGCAGTACTTC. It specifies CASSPTLLREQYF.

This clone was picked up one time. The rearrangement joins TRBV9 to TRBJ2-3, with TRBD2 identical over 13 bases. V lost 2 bases to trimming and J lost 0 bases; unmatched junction nucleotides: 6. The CDR3 runs to 18 residues. In germline, CDR1 is SGDLS, CDR2 YYNGEE. CDR3 region: CASSVGTSGVYSTDTQYF. The CDR3 region has the DNA TGTGCCAGCAGCGTCGGGACTAGCGGGGTTTATAGCACAGATACGCAGTATTTT.